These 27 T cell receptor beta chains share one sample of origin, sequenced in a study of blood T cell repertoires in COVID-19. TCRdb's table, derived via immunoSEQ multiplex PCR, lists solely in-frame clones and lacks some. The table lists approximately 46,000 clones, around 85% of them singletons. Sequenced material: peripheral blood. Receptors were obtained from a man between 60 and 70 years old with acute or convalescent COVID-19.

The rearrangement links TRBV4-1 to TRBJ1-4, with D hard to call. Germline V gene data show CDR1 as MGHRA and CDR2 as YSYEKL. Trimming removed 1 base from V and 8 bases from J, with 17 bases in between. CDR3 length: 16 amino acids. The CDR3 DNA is TGCGCCAGCAGCCAAGGAAGGGTCGGGATGGGAGAAAAACTGTTTTTT. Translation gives CASSQGRVGMGEKLFF.

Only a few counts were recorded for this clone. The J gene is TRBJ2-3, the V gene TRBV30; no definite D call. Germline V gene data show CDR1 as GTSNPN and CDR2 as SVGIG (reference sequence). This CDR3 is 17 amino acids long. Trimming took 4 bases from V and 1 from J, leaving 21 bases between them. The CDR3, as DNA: TGTGCCTGGACAGTAGGCAGGTCAAAGGTGGGCACAGATACGCAGTATTTT. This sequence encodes CAWTVGRSKVGTDTQYF.

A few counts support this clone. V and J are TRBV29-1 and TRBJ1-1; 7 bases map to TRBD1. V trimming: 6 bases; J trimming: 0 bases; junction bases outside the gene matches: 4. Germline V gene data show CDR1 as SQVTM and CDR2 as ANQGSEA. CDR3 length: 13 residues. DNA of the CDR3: TGCAGCGTAGACAGGGCTTTGAACACTGAAGCTTTCTTT. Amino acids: CSVDRALNTEAFF.

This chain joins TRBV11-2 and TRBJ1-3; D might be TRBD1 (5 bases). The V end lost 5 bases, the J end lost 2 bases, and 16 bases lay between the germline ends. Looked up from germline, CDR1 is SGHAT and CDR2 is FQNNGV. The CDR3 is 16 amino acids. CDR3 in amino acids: CASSVGPGLAGNTIYF. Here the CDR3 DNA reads TGTGCCAGCAGCGTTGGGCCGGGACTTGCTGGAAACACCATATATTTT.

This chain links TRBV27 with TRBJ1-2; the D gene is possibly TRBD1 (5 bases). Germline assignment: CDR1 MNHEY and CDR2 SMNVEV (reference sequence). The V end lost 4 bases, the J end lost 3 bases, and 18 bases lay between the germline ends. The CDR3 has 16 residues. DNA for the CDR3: TGTGCCAGCAGTTCAGACTCCCAAAGGGGTTACTATGGCTACACCTTC. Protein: CASSSDSQRGYYGYTF.

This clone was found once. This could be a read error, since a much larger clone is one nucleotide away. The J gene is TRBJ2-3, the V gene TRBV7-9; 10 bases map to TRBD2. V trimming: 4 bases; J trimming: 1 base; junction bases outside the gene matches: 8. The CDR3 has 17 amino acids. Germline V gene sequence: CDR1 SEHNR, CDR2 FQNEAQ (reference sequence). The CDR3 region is CASSWTGGTSGTDTQYF. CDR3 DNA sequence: TGTGCCAGCAGCTGGACAGGCGGGACTAGCGGCACAGATACGCAGTATTTT.

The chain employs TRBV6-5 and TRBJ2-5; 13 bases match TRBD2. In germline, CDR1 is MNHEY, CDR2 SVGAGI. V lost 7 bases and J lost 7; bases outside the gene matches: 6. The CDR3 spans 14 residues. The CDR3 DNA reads TGTGCCAGCACCGGGACTAGCGGGACGGGGACCCAGTACTTC. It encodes CASTGTSGTGTQYF.

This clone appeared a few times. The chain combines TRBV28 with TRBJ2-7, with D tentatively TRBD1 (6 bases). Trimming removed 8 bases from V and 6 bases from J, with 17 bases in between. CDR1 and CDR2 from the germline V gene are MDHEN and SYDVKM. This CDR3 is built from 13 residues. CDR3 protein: CASVARGSSEQYF. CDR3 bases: TGTGCCAGCGTAGCCAGGGGTAGTTCCGAGCAGTACTTC.

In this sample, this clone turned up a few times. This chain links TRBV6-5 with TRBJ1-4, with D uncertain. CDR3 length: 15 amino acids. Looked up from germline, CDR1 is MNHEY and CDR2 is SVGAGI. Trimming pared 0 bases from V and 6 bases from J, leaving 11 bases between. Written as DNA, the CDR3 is TGTGCCAGCAGTTACTCGATAAGCGATTATGAAAAACTGTTTTTT. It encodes CASSYSISDYEKLFF.

This CDR3 reads CASSPDRPGYNEQFF. CDR3 nucleotides: TGTGCCAGCTCACCAGACAGGCCGGGGTACAATGAGCAGTTCTTC. The J gene is TRBJ2-1, the V gene TRBV18; possible D gene TRBD1, 6 bases. Germline V CDR1 and CDR2: KGHSH, LQKENI. The V end lost 2 bases, the J end lost 4 bases, and 12 bases lay between the germline ends. CDR3 length: 15 residues.

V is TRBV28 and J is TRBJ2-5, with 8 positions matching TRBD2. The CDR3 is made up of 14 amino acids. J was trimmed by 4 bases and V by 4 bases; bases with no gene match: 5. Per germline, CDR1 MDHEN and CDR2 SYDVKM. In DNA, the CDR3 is TGTGCCAGCAGTTCGTGGACTAGCCGAGAGACCCAGTACTTC. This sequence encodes CASSSWTSRETQYF.

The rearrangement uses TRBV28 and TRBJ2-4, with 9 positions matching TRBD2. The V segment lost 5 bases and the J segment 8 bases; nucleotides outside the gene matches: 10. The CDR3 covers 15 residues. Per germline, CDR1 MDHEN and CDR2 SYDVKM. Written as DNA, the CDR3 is TGTGCCAGCAGTCCCCCCGGCGGGAGGGGGGACATTCAGTACTTC. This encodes CASSPPGGRGDIQYF.

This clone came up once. In nucleotides, the CDR3 is TGTGCCACCAGCAGAGAGGTTAGCGGGAGTGGTGAGCAGTACTTC. Translating gives CATSREVSGSGEQYF. V and J are TRBV15 and TRBJ2-7, with 9 bases aligning to TRBD2. V trimming: 0 bases; J trimming: 7 bases; junction bases outside the gene matches: 7. This CDR3 spans 15 amino acids. The V gene's germline CDR1 is LNHNV and CDR2 YYDKDF (reference sequence). The variable domain in full, with the rest retrieved from reference TRBV15 and TRBJ2-7, is DAMVIQNPRYQVTQFGKPVTLSCSQTLNHNVMYWYQQKSSQAPKLLFHYYDKDFNNEADTPDNFQSRRPNTSFCFLDIRSPGLGDTAMYLCATSREVSGSGEQYFGPGTRLTVT.

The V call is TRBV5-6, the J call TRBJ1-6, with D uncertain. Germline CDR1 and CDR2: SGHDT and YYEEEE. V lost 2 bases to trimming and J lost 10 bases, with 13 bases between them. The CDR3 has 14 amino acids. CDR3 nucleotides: TGTGCCAGCAGCTTAGAAAGGCGGGTCTCACCCCTCCACTTT. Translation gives CASSLERRVSPLHF.

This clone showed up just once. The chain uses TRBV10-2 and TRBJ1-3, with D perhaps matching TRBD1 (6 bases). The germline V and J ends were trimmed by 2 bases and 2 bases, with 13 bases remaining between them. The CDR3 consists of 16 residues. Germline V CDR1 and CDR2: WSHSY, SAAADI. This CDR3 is CASSERGGATGNTIYF. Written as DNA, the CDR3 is TGCGCCAGCAGTGAGCGGGGGGGGGCAACTGGAAACACCATATATTTT.

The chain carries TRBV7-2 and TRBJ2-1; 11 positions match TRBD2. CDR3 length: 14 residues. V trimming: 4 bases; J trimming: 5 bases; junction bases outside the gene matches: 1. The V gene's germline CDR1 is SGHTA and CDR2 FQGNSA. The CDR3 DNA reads TGTGCCAGCAGCTCGGGACTAGCGGACAATGAGCAGTTCTTC. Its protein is CASSSGLADNEQFF.

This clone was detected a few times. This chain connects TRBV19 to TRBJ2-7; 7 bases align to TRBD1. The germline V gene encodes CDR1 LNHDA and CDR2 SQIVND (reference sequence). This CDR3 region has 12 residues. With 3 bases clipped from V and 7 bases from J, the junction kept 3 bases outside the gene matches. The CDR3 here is CASSIPRGEQYF. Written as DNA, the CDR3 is TGTGCCAGTAGTATCCCCAGGGGGGAGCAGTACTTC.

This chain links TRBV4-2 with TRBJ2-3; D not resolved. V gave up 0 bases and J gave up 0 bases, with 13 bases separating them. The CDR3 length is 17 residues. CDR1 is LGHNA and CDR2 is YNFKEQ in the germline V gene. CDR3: CASSQEFTGSSTDTQYF. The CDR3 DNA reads TGTGCCAGCAGCCAAGAATTCACCGGGTCTAGCACAGATACGCAGTATTTT.

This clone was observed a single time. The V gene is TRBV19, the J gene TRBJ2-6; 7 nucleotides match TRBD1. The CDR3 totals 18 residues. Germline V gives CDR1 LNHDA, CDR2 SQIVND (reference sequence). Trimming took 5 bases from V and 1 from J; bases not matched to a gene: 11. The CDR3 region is CASSPPPGQSSGANVLTF. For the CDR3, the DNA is TGTGCCAGTAGTCCTCCTCCGGGACAGAGTTCTGGGGCCAACGTCCTGACTTTC.

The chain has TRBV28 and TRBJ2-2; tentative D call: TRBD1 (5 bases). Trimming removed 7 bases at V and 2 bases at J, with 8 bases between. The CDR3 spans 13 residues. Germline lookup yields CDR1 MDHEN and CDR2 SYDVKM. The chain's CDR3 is CASTQDNTGELFF. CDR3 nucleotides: TGTGCCAGCACACAGGACAACACCGGGGAGCTGTTTTTT.

For the CDR3, the DNA is TGTGCCAGCAGTGAACAGGTGACACCCACCTATGGCTACACCTTC. It is translated as CASSEQVTPTYGYTF. The V call is TRBV6-1, the J call TRBJ1-2; D is undetermined. The ends were cut back, 2 bases at V and 4 bases at J, with 14 bases in the middle. Germline V CDR1 and CDR2: MNHNS, SASEGT. The CDR3 covers 15 residues.

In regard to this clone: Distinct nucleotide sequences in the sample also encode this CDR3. The CDR3 reads CASSPGQGEGEQYF. The CDR3 DNA sequence: TGTGCCAGCTCACCGGGACAGGGAGAAGGCGAGCAGTACTTC. The chain joins TRBV18 to TRBJ2-7, with 9 nucleotides matching TRBD1. This CDR3 spans 14 amino acids. Germline V gene sequence: CDR1 KGHSH, CDR2 LQKENI. V lost 3 bases, J lost 6 bases, and 6 bases stayed unmatched.

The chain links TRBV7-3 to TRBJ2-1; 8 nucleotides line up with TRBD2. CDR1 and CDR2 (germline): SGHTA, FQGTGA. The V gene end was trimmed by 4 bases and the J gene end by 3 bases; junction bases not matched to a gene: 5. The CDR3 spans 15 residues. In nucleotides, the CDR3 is TGTGCCAGCAGCTCTAGAGCGGGGGACTACAATGAGCAGTTCTTC. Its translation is CASSSRAGDYNEQFF.

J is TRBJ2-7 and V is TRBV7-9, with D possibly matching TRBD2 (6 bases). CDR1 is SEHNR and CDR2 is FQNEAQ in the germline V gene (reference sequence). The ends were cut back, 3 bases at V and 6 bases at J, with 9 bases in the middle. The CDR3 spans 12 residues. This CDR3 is CASSFGLREQYF. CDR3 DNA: TGTGCCAGCAGCTTCGGACTACGCGAGCAGTACTTC. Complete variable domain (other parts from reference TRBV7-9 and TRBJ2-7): DTGVSQNPRHKITKRGQNVTFRCDPISEHNRLYWYRQTLGQGPEFLTYFQNEAQLEKSRLLSDRFSAERPKGSFSTLEIQRTEQGDSAMYLCASSFGLREQYFGPGTRLTVT.

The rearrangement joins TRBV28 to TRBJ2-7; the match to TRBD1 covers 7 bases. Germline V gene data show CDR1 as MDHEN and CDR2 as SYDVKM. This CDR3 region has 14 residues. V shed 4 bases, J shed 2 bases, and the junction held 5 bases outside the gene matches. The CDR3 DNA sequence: TGTGCCAGCAGTTCACAGGGGTTAGCCTACGAGCAGTACTTC. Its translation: CASSSQGLAYEQYF.

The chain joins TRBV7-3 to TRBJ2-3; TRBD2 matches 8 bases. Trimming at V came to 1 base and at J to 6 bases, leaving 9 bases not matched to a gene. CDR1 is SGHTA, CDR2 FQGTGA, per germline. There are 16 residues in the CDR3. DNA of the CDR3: TGTGCCAGCAGCTTAAGGGGCTACCCGGGGGGGGATACGCAGTATTTT. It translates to CASSLRGYPGGDTQYF.

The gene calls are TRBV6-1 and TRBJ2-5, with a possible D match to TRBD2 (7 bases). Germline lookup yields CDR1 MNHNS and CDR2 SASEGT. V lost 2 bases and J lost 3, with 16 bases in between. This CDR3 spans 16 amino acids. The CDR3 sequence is CASSERWGGGEETQYF. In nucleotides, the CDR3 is TGTGCCAGCAGTGAAAGGTGGGGAGGGGGGGAAGAGACCCAGTACTTC.